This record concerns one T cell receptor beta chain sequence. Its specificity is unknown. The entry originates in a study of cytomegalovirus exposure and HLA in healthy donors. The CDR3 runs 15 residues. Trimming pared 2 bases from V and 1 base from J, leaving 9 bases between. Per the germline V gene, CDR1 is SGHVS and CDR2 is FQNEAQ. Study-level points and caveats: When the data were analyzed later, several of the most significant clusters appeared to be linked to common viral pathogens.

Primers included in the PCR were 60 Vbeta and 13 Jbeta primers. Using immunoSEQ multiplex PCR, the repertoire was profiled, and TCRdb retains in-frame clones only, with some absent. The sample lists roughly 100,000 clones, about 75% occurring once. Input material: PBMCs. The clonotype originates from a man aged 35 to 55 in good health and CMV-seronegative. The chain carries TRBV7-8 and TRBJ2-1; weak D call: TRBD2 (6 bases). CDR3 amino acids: CASSLSSVSYNEQFF. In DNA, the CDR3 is TGTGCCAGCAGCTTATCTAGCGTTTCCTACAATGAGCAGTTCTTC. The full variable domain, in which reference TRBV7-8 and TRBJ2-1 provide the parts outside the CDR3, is GAGVSQSPRYKVAKRGQDVALRCDPISGHVSLFWYQQALGQGPEFLTYFQNEAQLDKSGLPSDRFFAERPEGSVSTLKIQRTQQEDSAVYLCASSLSSVSYNEQFFGPGTRLTVL.